Listed below are T cell receptor beta chains from one sample, sequenced in a study of memory CD4+ T cells and cytomegalovirus serostatus. TCRdb keeps only in-frame clones here, not all; method: immunoSEQ multiplex PCR. The profile shows 45,000 to 50,000 clones, around four fifths of them singletons. Sequenced input: memory CD4+ T cells from blood. The receptor set was obtained from an adult in good health and CMV-seronegative. The CDR3 runs from the conserved cysteine through the conserved F or W. Fields, in order: D gene, J gene, V gene, CDR3 length, clone size, CDR3 protein, CDR3 DNA. D genes are given only for firm matches. Only some rows state a clone size, as once, few, many or a class for expanded clones.

>.|TRBJ1-3|TRBV2|15|.
CASRIGMGAGNTIYF
TGTGCCAGCAGGATAGGGATGGGCGCTGGAAACACCATATATTTT
>.|TRBJ1-2|TRBV9|14|few
CASSSIQGDYGYTF
TGTGCCAGCAGTTCCATACAGGGCGACTATGGCTACACCTTC
>TRBD1|TRBJ1-3|TRBV7-2|15|.
CASSSWTGSGNTIYF
TGTGCCAGCAGCTCTTGGACAGGATCTGGAAACACCATATATTTT
>.|TRBJ2-2|TRBV10-3|15|.
CAISGGQWNTGELFF
TGTGCCATCAGTGGGGGGCAGTGGAACACCGGGGAGCTGTTTTTT
>.|TRBJ2-1|TRBV20-1|10|.
CSAASNEQFF
TGCAGTGCGGCTAGCAATGAGCAGTTCTTC
>TRBD1|TRBJ1-3|TRBV30|17|.
CAWSVPTGGPSGNTIYF
TGTGCCTGGAGTGTACCCACAGGGGGCCCCTCTGGAAACACCATATATTTT
>TRBD1|TRBJ1-3|TRBV18|15|.
CASSSGTGIGNTIYF
TGTGCCAGCTCTTCCGGGACAGGGATTGGAAACACCATATATTTT
>.|TRBJ1-1|TRBV14|16|.
CASSQDLGRENTEAFF
TGTGCCAGCAGCCAAGATCTGGGACGGGAGAACACTGAAGCTTTCTTT
>TRBD1|TRBJ2-7|TRBV2|15|.
CASSEPGQGVYEQYF
TGTGCCAGCAGTGAACCGGGACAGGGGGTCTACGAGCAGTACTTC
>TRBD1|TRBJ1-1|TRBV9|15|.
CASSEGTGRPIEAFF
TGTGCCAGCAGCGAGGGGACAGGGCGCCCAATTGAAGCTTTCTTT
>.|TRBJ1-1|TRBV11-2|14|few
CASSPRDMNTEAFF
TGTGCCAGCAGCCCCCGGGACATGAACACTGAAGCTTTCTTT
>.|TRBJ1-6|TRBV6-4|14|.
CASSEQGGNSPLHF
TGTGCCAGCAGTGAACAGGGTGGTAATTCACCCCTCCACTTT
>.|TRBJ1-6|TRBV27|13|.
CASRSSYNSPLHF
TGTGCCAGCAGGAGCTCCTATAATTCACCCCTCCACTTT
>TRBD1|TRBJ2-5|TRBV30|13|.
CAWSLGQGETQYF
TGTGCCTGGAGCCTAGGACAGGGGGAGACCCAGTACTTC
>.|TRBJ2-3|TRBV11-3|16|once
CASSLGGGRTADTQYF
TGTGCCAGCAGCTTAGGTGGAGGTAGAACCGCAGATACGCAGTATTTT
>.|TRBJ1-1|TRBV27|15|.
CASSYYRVTNTEAFF
TGTGCCAGCAGTTACTACAGGGTAACGAACACTGAAGCTTTCTTT
>.|TRBJ1-1|TRBV18|13|.
CASSVGGGTEAFF
TGTGCCAGCTCGGTAGGCGGAGGCACTGAAGCTTTCTTT
>.|TRBJ1-5|TRBV30|13|.
CAWSRETNQPQHF
TGTGCCTGGAGCCGGGAGACCAATCAGCCCCAGCATTTT
>.|TRBJ1-1|TRBV6-4|14|.
CASSDFKGGTEAFF
TGTGCCAGCAGTGACTTTAAGGGCGGCACTGAAGCTTTCTTT
>.|TRBJ1-1|TRBV7-2|12|.
CASSLFQGEAFF
TGTGCCAGCAGCTTATTTCAGGGTGAAGCTTTCTTT
>.|TRBJ1-1|TRBV6-4|13|few
CASSRDGDTEAFF
TGTGCCAGCAGCAGGGATGGGGACACTGAAGCTTTCTTT
>TRBD2|TRBJ2-3|TRBV10-2|14|.
CASRLAGGSDTQYF
TGCGCCAGCCGACTAGCGGGGGGATCAGATACGCAGTATTTT
>.|TRBJ1-1|TRBV5-6|12|.
CASSGSQWSAFF
TGTGCCAGCAGCGGATCACAGTGGTCGGCGTTCTTT
>TRBD1|TRBJ2-2|TRBV27|14|few
CASSPSQGAGELFF
TGTGCCAGCAGTCCCTCTCAGGGGGCCGGGGAGCTGTTTTTT
>.|TRBJ2-1|TRBV11-3|12|.
CASSFNYNEQFF
TGTGCCAGCAGCTTCAACTACAATGAGCAGTTCTTC
>.|TRBJ2-5|TRBV7-2|14|.
CASSSGRPPGTQYF
TGTGCCAGCAGCTCTGGACGGCCCCCGGGGACCCAGTACTTC
>TRBD1|TRBJ2-2|TRBV4-2|16|.
CASSPWGTANTGELFF
TGTGCCAGCAGCCCGTGGGGGACAGCTAACACCGGGGAGCTGTTTTTT
>TRBD1|TRBJ2-7|TRBV18|14|.
CASSLDRGSFEQYF
TGTGCCAGCTCATTGGACAGGGGATCCTTCGAGCAGTACTTC
>.|TRBJ2-7|TRBV2|12|.
CASSGTSGEQYF
TGTGCCAGCAGTGGGACCTCGGGGGAGCAGTACTTC
>TRBD2|TRBJ2-2|TRBV4-2|20|once
CASSQRTRGSGGAWTGELFF
TGTGCCAGCAGCCAACGCACCCGGGGCAGCGGGGGGGCATGGACCGGGGAGCTGTTTTTT
>.|TRBJ1-5|TRBV6-1|13|.
CASKDSSNQPQHF
TGTGCCAGCAAGGACAGCAGCAATCAGCCCCAGCATTTT
>TRBD2|TRBJ2-3|TRBV6-4|16|.
CASSDLSAGGRDTQYF
TGTGCCAGCAGTGATCTTTCAGCGGGGGGGCGCGATACGCAGTATTTT
>.|TRBJ1-2|TRBV28|14|once
CASSLLVGDYGYTF
TGTGCCAGCAGTTTATTGGTAGGGGACTATGGCTACACCTTC
>TRBD1|TRBJ2-5|TRBV18|14|.
CASSTGQGAETQYF
TGTGCCAGCTCGACGGGACAGGGGGCAGAGACCCAGTACTTC
>.|TRBJ2-1|TRBV7-3|13|.
CASSSVLGNEQFF
TGTGCCAGCAGCTCTGTCCTGGGCAATGAGCAGTTCTTC
>.|TRBJ1-5|TRBV10-3|15|few
CATNKQGSSNQPQHF
TGTGCCACGAACAAACAGGGATCTAGCAATCAGCCCCAGCATTTT
>.|TRBJ2-1|TRBV7-3|13|.
CASSLILGTKQFF
TGTGCCAGCAGCTTAATACTGGGAACCAAGCAGTTCTTC
>TRBD1|TRBJ1-1|TRBV7-9|19|.
CASSQHRQGAIRGTTEAFF
TGTGCCAGCAGCCAACACCGACAGGGGGCCATTAGGGGGACAACTGAAGCTTTCTTT
>.|TRBJ2-1|TRBV5-8|14|.
CATQLGYAYNEQFF
TGTGCCACCCAGCTCGGGTACGCCTACAATGAGCAGTTCTTC
>TRBD1|TRBJ2-7|TRBV7-9|17|.
CASSLRLATGAAYEQYF
TGTGCCAGCAGCTTAAGGTTGGCGACAGGGGCCGCCTACGAGCAGTACTTC
>.|TRBJ2-3|TRBV7-3|14|.
CASSSGVRGDTQYF
TGTGCCAGCAGCTCCGGGGTTCGTGGAGATACGCAGTATTTT
>.|TRBJ1-5|TRBV4-3|15|.
CASSQDRAGHQPQHF
TGCGCCAGCAGCCAAGATAGGGCAGGGCATCAGCCCCAGCATTTT
>.|TRBJ1-1|TRBV5-4|14|.
CASNRGGSDTEAFF
TGTGCCAGCAATAGAGGGGGGTCTGACACTGAAGCTTTCTTT
>.|TRBJ2-7|TRBV4-1|15|.
CASSQEAASSYEQYF
TGCGCCAGCAGCCAAGAGGCAGCTTCCTCCTACGAGCAGTACTTC
>TRBD1|TRBJ1-1|TRBV30|15|.
CAWCHRGPMNTEAFF
TGTGCCTGGTGCCACAGGGGACCTATGAACACTGAAGCTTTCTTT
>.|TRBJ2-2|TRBV7-2|16|once
CASSFSSRGNTGELFF
TGTGCCAGCAGCTTTAGTTCGCGGGGGAACACCGGGGAGCTGTTTTTT
>.|TRBJ2-4|TRBV29-1|12|few
CSGIGPENIQYF
TGCAGCGGAATCGGGCCGGAAAACATTCAGTACTTC